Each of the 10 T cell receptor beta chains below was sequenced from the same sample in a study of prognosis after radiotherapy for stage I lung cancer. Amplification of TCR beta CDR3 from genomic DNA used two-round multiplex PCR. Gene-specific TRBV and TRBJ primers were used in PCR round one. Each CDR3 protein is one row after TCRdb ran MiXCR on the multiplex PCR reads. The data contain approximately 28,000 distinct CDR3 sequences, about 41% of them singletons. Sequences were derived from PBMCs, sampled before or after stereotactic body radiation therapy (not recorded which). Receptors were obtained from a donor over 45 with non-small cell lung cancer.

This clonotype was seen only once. CDR3 protein: CASSTGTSGNNEQFF. DNA for the CDR3: TGTGCCAGTAGCACCGGGACTAGCGGGAACAATGAGCAGTTCTTC. V usage is TRBV19 and J usage is TRBJ2-1, with 13 positions matching TRBD2. Germline values: CDR1 LNHDA, CDR2 SQIVND (reference sequence). V was pared by 6 bases and J by 5 bases, with 4 bases of the junction left unmatched. This CDR3 spans 15 amino acids. Using reference TRBV19 and TRBJ2-1 for the parts outside the CDR3, the full variable domain is DGGITQSPKYLFRKEGQNVTLSCEQNLNHDAMYWYRQDPGQGLRLIYYSQIVNDFQKGDIAEGYSVSREKKESFPLTVTSAQKNPTAFYLCASSTGTSGNNEQFFGPGTRLTVL.

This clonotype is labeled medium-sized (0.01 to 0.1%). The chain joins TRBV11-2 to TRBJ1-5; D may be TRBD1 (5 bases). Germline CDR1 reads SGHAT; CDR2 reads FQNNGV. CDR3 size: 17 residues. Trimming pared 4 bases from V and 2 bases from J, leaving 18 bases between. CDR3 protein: CASSSSDGGWGNQPQHF. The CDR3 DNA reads TGTGCCAGCAGCTCGTCCGATGGGGGATGGGGCAATCAGCCCCAGCATTTT.

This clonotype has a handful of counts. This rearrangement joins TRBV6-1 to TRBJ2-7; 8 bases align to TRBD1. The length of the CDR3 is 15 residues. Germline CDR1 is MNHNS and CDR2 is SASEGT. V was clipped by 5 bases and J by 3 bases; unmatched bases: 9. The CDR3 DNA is TGTGCCAGCAGTCCCGGGACAGGAGCGTACTACGAGCAGTACTTC. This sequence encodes CASSPGTGAYYEQYF.

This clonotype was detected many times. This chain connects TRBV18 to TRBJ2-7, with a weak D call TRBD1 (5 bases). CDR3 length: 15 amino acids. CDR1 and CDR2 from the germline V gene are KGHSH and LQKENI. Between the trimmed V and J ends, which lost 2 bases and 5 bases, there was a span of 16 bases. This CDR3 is CASSPINTGLNEQYF. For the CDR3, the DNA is TGTGCCAGCTCACCAATTAATACAGGTTTAAACGAGCAGTACTTC. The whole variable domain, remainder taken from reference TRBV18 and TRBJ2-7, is NAGVMQNPRHLVRRRGQEARLRCSPMKGHSHVYWYRQLPEEGLKFMVYLQKENIIDESGMPKERFSAEFPKEGPSILRIQQVVRGDSAAYFCASSPINTGLNEQYFGPGTRLTVT.

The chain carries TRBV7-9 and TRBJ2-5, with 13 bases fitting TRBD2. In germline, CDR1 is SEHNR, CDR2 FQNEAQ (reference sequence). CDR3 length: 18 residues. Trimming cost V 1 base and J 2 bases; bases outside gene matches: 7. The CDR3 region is CASSLGGTSGTRQETQYF. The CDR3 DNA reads TGTGCCAGCAGCTTAGGGGGGACTAGCGGGACTCGACAAGAGACCCAGTACTTC.

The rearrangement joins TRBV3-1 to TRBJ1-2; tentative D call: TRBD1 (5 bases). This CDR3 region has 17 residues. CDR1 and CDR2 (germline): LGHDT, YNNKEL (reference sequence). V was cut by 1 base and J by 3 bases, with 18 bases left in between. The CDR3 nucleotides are TGTGCCAGCAGCCAAGGTTATGGGGTCGCCAGGGACTATGGCTACACCTTC. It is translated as CASSQGYGVARDYGYTF.

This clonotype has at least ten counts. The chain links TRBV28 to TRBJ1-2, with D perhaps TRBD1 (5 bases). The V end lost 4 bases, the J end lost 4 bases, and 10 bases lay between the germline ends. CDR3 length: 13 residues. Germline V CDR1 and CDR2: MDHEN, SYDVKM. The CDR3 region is CASSSEGRYGYTF. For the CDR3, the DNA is TGTGCCAGCAGTTCGGAGGGACGCTATGGCTACACCTTC.

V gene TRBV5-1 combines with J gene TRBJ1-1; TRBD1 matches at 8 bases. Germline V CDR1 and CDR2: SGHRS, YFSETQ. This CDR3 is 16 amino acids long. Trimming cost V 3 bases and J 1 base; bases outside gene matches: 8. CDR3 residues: CASSWSTGQGNTEAFF. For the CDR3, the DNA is TGCGCCAGCAGCTGGTCCACCGGACAGGGGAACACTGAAGCTTTCTTT.

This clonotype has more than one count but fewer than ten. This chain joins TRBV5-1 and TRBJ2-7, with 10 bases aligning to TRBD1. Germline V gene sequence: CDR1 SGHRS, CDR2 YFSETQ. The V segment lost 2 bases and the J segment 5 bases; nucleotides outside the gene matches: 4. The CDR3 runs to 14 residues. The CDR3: CASSFLGTGDEQYF. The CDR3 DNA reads TGCGCCAGCAGCTTTCTCGGGACAGGGGACGAGCAGTACTTC.

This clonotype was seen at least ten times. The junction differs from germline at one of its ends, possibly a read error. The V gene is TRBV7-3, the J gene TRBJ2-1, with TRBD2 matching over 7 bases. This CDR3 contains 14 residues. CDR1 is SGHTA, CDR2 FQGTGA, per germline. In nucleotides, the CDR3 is TGTGCCAGCAGCTGGGGGGGGGGGGAAGATGAACAGTTCTTC. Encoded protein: CASSWGGGEDEQFF.